These 24 T cell receptor beta chains originate from one sample sequenced in a study of OX40 agonist ivuxolimab in advanced cancers. Assay: immunoSEQ multiplex PCR; the TCRdb copy retains only in-frame clones and omits some. Of around 20,000 clones listed, more than 65% are singletons. This sample comprised CD4+ or CD8+ T cells sorted from blood, obtained in a trial of the OX40 agonist ivuxolimab. These receptors were collected from an adult with an advanced solid tumor such as melanoma, head and neck, liver or kidney cancer.

The chain couples TRBV14 to TRBJ2-5; unclear D gene. CDR1 SGHDN and CDR2 FVKESK come from the germline V gene. The V end was cut by 4 bases, the J end by 3 bases, with 15 bases between. The CDR3 extends over 15 amino acids. The CDR3 nucleotides are TGTGCCAGCAGCCGGGTGACTCCGGCGAAAGAGACCCAGTACTTC. It specifies CASSRVTPAKETQYF.

In its sample, this clone is medium-sized. V gene TRBV7-9 combines with J gene TRBJ2-7; the match to TRBD1 covers 9 bases. Germline values: CDR1 SEHNR, CDR2 FQNEAQ (reference sequence). Trimming removed 4 bases from V and 0 bases from J; junction bases left unmatched: 4. CDR3 length equals 15 residues. The DNA of the CDR3 is TGTGCCAGCAGCTACCGGGACAGGGCCTCCTACGAGCAGTACTTC. Translating it yields CASSYRDRASYEQYF.

This clone was observed a single time. This chain connects TRBV13 to TRBJ2-7, with 8 bases identical to TRBD1. CDR1 PRHDT and CDR2 FYEKMQ come from the germline V gene (reference sequence). V trimming: 5 bases; J trimming: 2 bases; junction bases outside the gene matches: 5. The CDR3 totals 14 residues. The CDR3 DNA is TGTGCCAGCAGCAAAGGACAGGGCCCCTACGAGCAGTACTTC. Protein: CASSKGQGPYEQYF.

This chain links TRBV18 with TRBJ2-1; D is unresolved. The CDR3 spans 14 residues. Trimming stripped 8 bases from V and 0 bases from J, with 11 bases between. The germline V gene has CDR1 KGHSH and CDR2 LQKENI. The CDR3 here is CASTHSSSYNEQFF. In DNA, the CDR3 is TGTGCCAGCACCCACTCGAGCTCCTACAATGAGCAGTTCTTC.

This chain connects TRBV6-5 to TRBJ2-4, with D maybe TRBD2 (6 bases). Trimming removed 1 base at V and 4 bases at J, with 11 bases between. CDR3 length: 15 residues. Looked up from germline, CDR1 is MNHEY and CDR2 is SVGAGI. The CDR3, as DNA: TGTGCCAGCAGTTACTGGGCGGGGTTGAAAAACATTCAGTACTTC. It encodes CASSYWAGLKNIQYF.

This clone is labeled as medium-sized. V and J are TRBV27 and TRBJ1-1, with D hard to call. The V gene's germline CDR1 is MNHEY and CDR2 SMNVEV (reference sequence). The CDR3 is 15 residues long. Trimming took off 0 bases at V and 1 base at J, with 9 bases between the two ends. The CDR3 bases are TGTGCCAGCAGTTTATCTTCCCCGCCGAACACTGAAGCTTTCTTT. Translated, it gives CASSLSSPPNTEAFF.

The chain links TRBV30 to TRBJ1-6, with D hard to call. CDR3 length equals 12 residues. Trimming removed 2 bases at V and 11 bases at J, with 10 bases between. Germline V gives CDR1 GTSNPN, CDR2 SVGIG (reference sequence). The CDR3 DNA follows: TGTGCCTGGAGTCCCTCCTGGGCACCCCTCCACTTT. This sequence encodes CAWSPSWAPLHF.

The V call is TRBV13, the J call TRBJ2-3, with 8 bases lining up with TRBD2. With 4 bases clipped from V and 7 bases from J, the junction kept 16 bases outside the gene matches. From germline, CDR1 is PRHDT and CDR2 FYEKMQ (reference sequence). The CDR3 is made up of 17 amino acids. CDR3 region: CASSSLAVISGKNTQYF. In DNA, the CDR3 is TGTGCCAGCAGCTCACTTGCCGTAATTAGCGGGAAGAATACGCAGTATTTT.

The rearrangement links TRBV29-1 to TRBJ2-1; no firm D call. V gave up 4 bases and J gave up 0 bases, with 4 bases separating them. CDR3 length: 12 residues. Germline assignment: CDR1 SQVTM and CDR2 ANQGSEA. Here the CDR3 reads CSVGRSYNEQFF. CDR3 nucleotides: TGCAGCGTTGGACGCTCCTACAATGAGCAGTTCTTC.

This clone came up once. The chain couples TRBV5-6 to TRBJ2-6; D is undetermined. V shed 0 bases and J shed 0 bases, with 7 bases lying between them. Germline loops: CDR1 SGHDT, CDR2 YYEEEE. This CDR3 spans 16 amino acids. For the CDR3, the DNA is TGTGCCAGCAGCTTGGTACTGCTCTCTGGGGCCAACGTCCTGACTTTC. Its translation is CASSLVLLSGANVLTF.

V is TRBV6-1 and J is TRBJ2-1; D not certain. V dropped 6 bases and J dropped 4 bases, with 7 bases sitting between them. Germline V lookup: CDR1 MNHNS, CDR2 SASEGT. This CDR3 has 12 residues. The CDR3: CASRDGYNEQFF. The CDR3 DNA reads as TGTGCCAGCAGAGACGGGTACAATGAGCAGTTCTTC.

The rearrangement joins TRBV4-3 to TRBJ1-2; tentatively, D is TRBD1 (5 bases). Germline V gives CDR1 LGHNA, CDR2 YSLEER. This CDR3 spans 13 amino acids. V was trimmed by 1 base and J by 8 bases, leaving 11 bases between them. The CDR3 DNA sequence: TGCGCCAGCAGCCAAGGTGTAGGGGCCGGCTACACCTTC. Its protein product is CASSQGVGAGYTF.

The chain combines TRBV4-1 with TRBJ2-1, with 11 bases aligning to TRBD1. The ends lost 2 bases at V and 5 bases at J; junction bases unmatched: 2. The germline CDR1 and CDR2 sequences are MGHRA and YSYEKL. This CDR3 region has 15 residues. CDR3 region: CASSQRDRGDNEQFF. The DNA of the CDR3 is TGCGCCAGCAGCCAACGGGACAGGGGGGACAATGAGCAGTTCTTC.

The CDR3 nucleotides read TGTGCCAGCAGCTTAGAGCCGGGTTACAATGAGCAGTTCTTC. It codes for CASSLEPGYNEQFF. The gene calls are TRBV7-6 and TRBJ2-1; D not certain. Germline assignment: CDR1 SGHVS and CDR2 FNYEAQ. The length of the CDR3 is 14 residues. V lost 1 base and J 4 bases, leaving 8 bases between the germline ends.

This clone was seen just once. The chain recombines TRBV27 with TRBJ2-1; TRBD2 matches at 8 bases. Per the germline V gene, CDR1 is MNHEY and CDR2 is SMNVEV (reference sequence). J was trimmed by 2 bases and V by 5 bases; bases with no gene match: 8. This CDR3 contains 16 residues. CDR3 in DNA: TGTGCCAGCAGTCATTACGGGGGGGACACCTACAATGAGCAGTTCTTC. Protein sequence: CASSHYGGDTYNEQFF.

The chain combines TRBV2 with TRBJ2-1, with 9 bases that match TRBD2. With 6 bases clipped from V and 0 bases from J, the junction kept 9 bases outside the gene matches. The CDR3 runs 17 residues. Germline CDR1 and CDR2: SNHLY and FYNNEI. DNA for the CDR3: TGTGCCAGCAGCGAGACGAGCGGGGGGTTCTCCTACAATGAGCAGTTCTTC. Amino acid sequence: CASSETSGGFSYNEQFF.

This clone was counted a single time. The rearrangement links TRBV30 to TRBJ1-3; unclear D gene. The germline gives CDR1 GTSNPN, CDR2 SVGIG (reference sequence). The CDR3 covers 12 residues. V was pared by 1 base and J by 6 bases, with 7 bases between. CDR3 nucleotide sequence: TGTGCCTGGAGTGGCTCCGTAAACACCATATATTTT. Translating gives CAWSGSVNTIYF.

As for this clone: At the DNA level, this CDR3 is encoded by other sequences in the same sample as well. The V call is TRBV6-5, the J call TRBJ1-1, with D unresolved. Trimming cost V 0 bases and J 1 base, with 6 bases left between them. Germline lookup yields CDR1 MNHEY and CDR2 SVGAGI. This CDR3 contains 14 residues. The CDR3 nucleotides read TGTGCCAGCAGTTACTCAGCAGGGAACACTGAAGCTTTCTTT. Amino acid sequence: CASSYSAGNTEAFF.

Judged by abundance, this clone is medium-sized (0.01 to 0.1%). J is TRBJ2-1 and V is TRBV13; D uncertain. The CDR3 extends over 11 amino acids. Germline V gene data show CDR1 as PRHDT and CDR2 as FYEKMQ (reference sequence). Trimming stripped 6 bases from V and 9 bases from J, with 9 bases between. CDR3 in amino acids: CASSPFREQFF. Here the CDR3 DNA reads TGTGCCAGCAGTCCCTTTCGTGAGCAGTTCTTC.

This CDR3 reads CASSLDSRNTEAFF. Written as DNA, the CDR3 is TGTGCCAGCAGCTTGGACAGCAGGAACACTGAAGCTTTCTTT. The gene calls are TRBV7-3 and TRBJ1-1, with a tentative D call TRBD1 (6 bases). Germline V gene data show CDR1 as SGHTA and CDR2 as FQGTGA. Trimming took off 3 bases at V and 1 base at J, with 9 bases between the two ends. This CDR3 contains 14 residues.

This clone was counted between two and nine times. The V and J genes are TRBV5-8 and TRBJ1-1, with D maybe TRBD1 (5 bases). CDR1 and CDR2 (germline): SGHTS, YDEGEE. The V end lost 7 bases, the J end lost 4 bases, and 11 bases lay between the germline ends. The CDR3 totals 12 residues. Here the CDR3 DNA reads TGTGCCAGCGCCCGGAGGGGCACTGAAGCTTTCTTT. This encodes CASARRGTEAFF.

This chain connects TRBV4-3 to TRBJ2-5; 9 nucleotides align to TRBD2. The trim removed 0 bases at V and 0 bases at J, leaving 8 bases unmatched. Germline CDR1 is LGHNA and CDR2 is YSLEER. CDR3 size: 18 residues. The CDR3 sequence is CASSQEGRGGRYQETQYF. In DNA, the CDR3 is TGCGCCAGCAGCCAAGAGGGGCGGGGGGGCAGATACCAAGAGACCCAGTACTTC.

The table lists this clone with a few counts. The V call is TRBV5-6, the J call TRBJ2-1; no clear D gene. Germline loops: CDR1 SGHDT, CDR2 YYEEEE. Trimming took 1 base from V and 9 from J, leaving 5 bases between them. This CDR3 contains 11 residues. DNA of the CDR3: TGTGCCAGCAGCTTGAGAGGTGAGCAGTTCTTC. It yields the protein CASSLRGEQFF. The full variable domain, in which reference TRBV5-6 and TRBJ2-1 provide the parts outside the CDR3, is DAGVTQSPTHLIKTRGQQVTLRCSPKSGHDTVSWYQQALGQGPQFIFQYYEEEERQRGNFPDRFSGHQFPNYSSELNVNALLLGDSALYLCASSLRGEQFFGPGTRLTVL.

The chain links TRBV11-2 to TRBJ1-2; 10 bases align to TRBD1. CDR3 length: 17 amino acids. The germline V gene encodes CDR1 SGHAT and CDR2 FQNNGV. Trimming cost V 5 bases and J 6 bases; bases outside gene matches: 15. Here the CDR3 DNA reads TGTGCCAGCAGCAATTCAGGGACAGGGGCCCGAAAAGATGGCTACACCTTC. Amino acid sequence: CASSNSGTGARKDGYTF.